These 25 T cell receptor beta chains share one sample of origin, sequenced in a study of cytomegalovirus exposure and HLA in healthy donors. The PCR made use of 60 Vbeta and 13 Jbeta primers. Profiled with immunoSEQ multiplex PCR; TCRdb holds only in-frame clones, not every one. Of 60,000 to 70,000 clones detected, approximately 75% appear once; the ten largest clones hold 20% to 30%. Sample: PBMCs. Receptor source: a man aged 50-60 years in good health and CMV-seropositive.

This clone was counted only a few times. The chain is built from TRBV7-8 and TRBJ1-5; a possible D gene is TRBD1 (6 bases). Germline values: CDR1 SGHVS, CDR2 FQNEAQ. Trimming removed 5 bases at V and 3 bases at J, with 14 bases between. There are 15 residues in the CDR3. CDR3 in amino acids: CASSGGAGNNQPQHF. The CDR3 DNA reads as TGTGCCAGCAGCGGGGGGGCAGGGAACAATCAGCCCCAGCATTTT.

The chain combines TRBV6-1 with TRBJ1-4, with TRBD1 as a possible D gene (6 bases). Germline CDR1 MNHNS, CDR2 SASEGT. The CDR3 runs to 14 residues. The ends were cut back, 1 base at V and 7 bases at J, with 10 bases in the middle. The CDR3 DNA sequence: TGTGCCAGCAGTGAAGGGACAGTTCTTGAAAAACTGTTTTTT. The encoded protein is CASSEGTVLEKLFF.

A few counts support this clone. The chain uses TRBV5-1 and TRBJ1-4; D call uncertain. Trimming took 0 bases from V and 3 from J, leaving 9 bases between them. The CDR3 loop spans 15 amino acids. CDR1 and CDR2 (germline): SGHRS, YFSETQ. The CDR3 bases are TGCGCCAGCAGCTTGGAATCGCGGTCTAATGAAAAACTGTTTTTT. Translation gives CASSLESRSNEKLFF.

V usage is TRBV6-6 and J usage is TRBJ2-1; D possibly corresponds to TRBD2 (6 bases). Trimming shortened V by 8 bases and J by 5 bases, and 13 bases separated the two germline ends. The CDR3 spans 13 residues. In germline, CDR1 is MNHNY, CDR2 SVGAGI (reference sequence). CDR3 coding DNA: TGTGCCAGCCGGCCTAGCGCCGACAATGAGCAGTTCTTC. This translates into CASRPSADNEQFF.

The V and J genes are TRBV11-3 and TRBJ2-1, with TRBD1 matching over 7 bases. The CDR3 contains 14 residues. Germline-derived CDR1 and CDR2 are SGHNT and YENEEA. V shed 4 bases and J 7 bases; nucleotides not matched to a gene: 7. CDR3 protein: CASSSYSQGNEQFF. The CDR3 DNA sequence: TGTGCCAGCAGCTCGTACTCACAGGGGAATGAGCAGTTCTTC.

Turning to this clone: A far larger clone is one nucleotide away, so this likely arose from a read error. This chain connects TRBV6-4 to TRBJ1-1; D might be TRBD1 (5 bases). The CDR3 loop spans 14 amino acids. V was pared by 2 bases and J by 4 bases, with 11 bases between. Germline V gene data show CDR1 as MRHNA and CDR2 as SNTAGT. CDR3 region: CASSDGARGTEAFF. Here the CDR3 DNA reads TGTGCCAGCAGTGACGGGGCGCGGGGCACTGAAGCTTTCTTT.

This clone came up once. Mismatch with germline at one junction end may stem from a read error. The chain uses TRBV4-3 and TRBJ2-1, with TRBD1 matching over 10 bases. CDR1 LGHNA and CDR2 YSLEER come from the germline V gene. The CDR3 is 17 residues long. CDR3 bases: TGCGCCAGCAGTCAAGGGTTGAGAGGGACAGGGGACAGTGAGCAGTTCTTC. Its translation: CASSQGLRGTGDSEQFF.

This clone was found a few times. The chain combines TRBV28 with TRBJ1-2; 9 nucleotides match TRBD1. Per germline, CDR1 MDHEN and CDR2 SYDVKM. The CDR3 extends over 12 amino acids. V shed 3 bases and J 8 bases; nucleotides not matched to a gene: 1. The CDR3 is CASSLGQGGYTF. The CDR3 DNA is TGTGCCAGCAGTTTGGGACAGGGAGGCTACACCTTC.

The chain joins TRBV7-9 to TRBJ2-1, with 9 bases identical to TRBD2. The CDR3 spans 15 residues. CDR1 is SEHNR and CDR2 is FQNEAQ in the germline V gene (reference sequence). The V segment lost 3 bases and the J segment 7 bases; nucleotides outside the gene matches: 7. CDR3 region: CASSFLAGGANEQFF. CDR3 sequence (DNA): TGTGCCAGCAGCTTTCTTGCGGGGGGGGCGAATGAGCAGTTCTTC.

This clone was found a few times. The genes are TRBV5-1 and TRBJ2-6; D might be TRBD1 (6 bases). This CDR3 comprises 15 residues. From germline, CDR1 is SGHRS and CDR2 YFSETQ. Trimming removed 1 base from V and 5 bases from J, with 10 bases in between. CDR3 in amino acids: CASSLLQGRANVLTF. In nucleotides, the CDR3 is TGCGCCAGCAGCTTGCTTCAGGGGAGGGCCAACGTCCTGACTTTC. The full variable domain, its missing parts supplied by reference TRBV5-1 and TRBJ2-6, is KAGVTQTPRYLIKTRGQQVTLSCSPISGHRSVSWYQQTPGQGLQFLFEYFSETQRNKGNFPGRFSGRQFSNSRSEMNVSTLELGDSALYLCASSLLQGRANVLTFGAGSRLTVL.

The chain recombines TRBV28 with TRBJ1-5; D call uncertain. V lost 7 bases and J 2 bases, leaving 21 bases between the germline ends. This CDR3 has 17 amino acids. The V gene's germline CDR1 is MDHEN and CDR2 SYDVKM. The CDR3, as DNA: TGTGCCAGCACGAATAGGGCCCTCGGGATTGGCAATCAGCCCCAGCATTTT. Translated, it gives CASTNRALGIGNQPQHF.

The V and J genes are TRBV15 and TRBJ2-2, with D possibly being TRBD2 (6 bases). V lost 1 base to trimming and J lost 1 base, with 13 bases between them. CDR1 and CDR2 (germline): LNHNV, YYDKDF (reference sequence). There are 17 residues in the CDR3. This chain's CDR3 is CATSRGDLGGNTGELFF. The CDR3 coding sequence is TGTGCCACCAGCAGAGGGGACTTAGGAGGGAACACCGGGGAGCTGTTTTTT.

The chain carries TRBV5-4 and TRBJ1-4; 9 nucleotides match TRBD1. In germline, CDR1 is SGHNT, CDR2 YYREEE (reference sequence). The CDR3 has 15 amino acids. V trimming: 2 bases; J trimming: 6 bases; junction bases outside the gene matches: 5. DNA of the CDR3: TGTGCCAGCAGCTTCCAACAGGGGGCCCATGAAAAACTGTTTTTT. This gives the protein CASSFQQGAHEKLFF.

The CDR3 loop is CASSLDGQMNTEAFF. The CDR3 bases are TGCGCCAGCAGCTTGGACGGACAGATGAACACTGAAGCTTTCTTT. This sequence joins TRBV5-1 and TRBJ1-1; TRBD1 might be the D (6 bases). CDR3 size: 15 residues. V was trimmed by 0 bases and J by 0 bases, leaving 9 bases between them. Germline CDR1 and CDR2: SGHRS and YFSETQ.

A few counts support this clone. This chain links TRBV4-1 with TRBJ1-5; a weak D match, TRBD1 (5 bases). Trimming left V 0 bases short and J 4 bases short, with 10 bases between. This CDR3 has 15 residues. Germline V CDR1 and CDR2: MGHRA, YSYEKL. The chain's CDR3 is CASSQDPGGNQPQHF. The CDR3 DNA is TGCGCCAGCAGCCAAGATCCGGGGGGGAATCAGCCCCAGCATTTT.

The chain's CDR3 is CASSEGLFETQYF. The CDR3 bases are TGTGCCAGCAGTGAGGGACTATTTGAGACCCAGTACTTC. V and J are TRBV6-1 and TRBJ2-5; 7 bases align to TRBD2. V lost 3 bases to trimming and J lost 5 bases; unmatched junction nucleotides: 3. The CDR3 is made up of 13 amino acids. CDR1 MNHNS and CDR2 SASEGT come from the germline V gene.

The table lists this clone with a few counts. The J gene is TRBJ1-4, the V gene TRBV7-9; D is undetermined. The CDR3 extends over 13 amino acids. V lost 5 bases and J 1 base, leaving 5 bases between the germline ends. CDR1 and CDR2 from the germline V gene are SEHNR and FQNEAQ (reference sequence). The CDR3 reads CASSAETNEKLFF. CDR3 DNA sequence: TGTGCCAGCAGCGCAGAAACTAATGAAAAACTGTTTTTT. Looking up the rest from reference TRBV7-9 and TRBJ1-4 gives the full variable domain: DTGVSQNPRHKITKRGQNVTFRCDPISEHNRLYWYRQTLGQGPEFLTYFQNEAQLEKSRLLSDRFSAERPKGSFSTLEIQRTEQGDSAMYLCASSAETNEKLFFGSGTQLSVL.

This clone turned up a few times. A single base is all that separates this from a far larger clone, so a read error is likely. Likely a read error: the CDR3 ends without its conserved phenylalanine or tryptophan. Other DNA sequences in this sample translate to the same CDR3. The J gene is TRBJ1-1, the V gene TRBV6-4; a possible D gene is TRBD1 (5 bases). The CDR3 consists of 14 residues. Germline V lookup: CDR1 MRHNA, CDR2 SNTAGT. V was trimmed by 2 bases and J by 4 bases, leaving 11 bases between them. CDR3 residues: CASSDGAGGTEAFV. The CDR3 DNA follows: TGTGCCAGCAGTGACGGGGCGGGGGGCACTGAAGCTTTCGTT.

V usage is TRBV5-6 and J usage is TRBJ1-2; tentatively, D is TRBD1 (6 bases). V was clipped by 0 bases and J by 4 bases, with 10 bases between them. This CDR3 comprises 14 residues. Germline lookup yields CDR1 SGHDT and CDR2 YYEEEE. CDR3 DNA sequence: TGTGCCAGCAGCTTGGGGGGGCTGCTCTATGGCTACACCTTC. This sequence encodes CASSLGGLLYGYTF.

A single count supports this clone. This chain connects TRBV2 to TRBJ1-5; 7 bases are shared with TRBD1. CDR1 SNHLY and CDR2 FYNNEI come from the germline V gene. The CDR3 has 13 residues. The V and J ends lost 8 bases and 2 bases, in that order; junction bases with no gene match: 3. The CDR3 nucleotides are TGTGCCAGCGGCAGGGGGGGCAATCAGCCCCAGCATTTT. It specifies CASGRGGNQPQHF.

The chain has TRBV9 and TRBJ2-3; 10 bases map to TRBD2. V shed 1 base and J 6 bases; nucleotides not matched to a gene: 5. This CDR3 region has 15 residues. Germline CDR1 reads SGDLS; CDR2 reads YYNGEE. CDR3 in amino acids: CASSVLAGDVDTQYF. Written as DNA, the CDR3 is TGTGCCAGCAGCGTACTAGCGGGAGACGTTGATACGCAGTATTTT.

This clone has just a few counts. The chain links TRBV27 to TRBJ1-6; no clear D. The CDR3 is made up of 13 amino acids. Trimming pared 4 bases from V and 4 bases from J, leaving 5 bases between. Germline lookup yields CDR1 MNHEY and CDR2 SMNVEV (reference sequence). CDR3: CASSWHYNSPLHF. Here the CDR3 DNA reads TGTGCCAGCAGTTGGCATTATAATTCACCCCTCCACTTT.

The rearrangement uses TRBV19 and TRBJ1-1; D is ambiguous. Trimming cost V 5 bases and J 2 bases, with 9 bases left between them. The CDR3 sequence is 13 residues long. From germline, CDR1 is LNHDA and CDR2 SQIVND (reference sequence). The CDR3 protein is CASSAVKNTEAFF. The CDR3 DNA reads TGTGCCAGTAGTGCGGTGAAAAACACTGAAGCTTTCTTT.

The J gene is TRBJ2-7, the V gene TRBV5-1; a weak D match, TRBD1 (5 bases). The CDR3 is 15 residues long. Germline CDR1 is SGHRS and CDR2 is YFSETQ. V was trimmed by 1 base and J by 6 bases, leaving 17 bases between them. The CDR3 nucleotides read TGCGCCAGCAGCTTGATGGGCAGGGTTGAGTCCGAGCAGTACTTC. This translates into CASSLMGRVESEQYF.

This clone was detected only a few times. This chain joins TRBV28 and TRBJ1-4; D gene uncertain. The length of the CDR3 is 14 residues. V was pared by 4 bases and J by 0 bases, with 6 bases between. The V gene's germline CDR1 is MDHEN and CDR2 SYDVKM. Here the CDR3 DNA reads TGTGCCAGCAGTTACACCCCAACTAATGAAAAACTGTTTTTT. Translated: CASSYTPTNEKLFF.